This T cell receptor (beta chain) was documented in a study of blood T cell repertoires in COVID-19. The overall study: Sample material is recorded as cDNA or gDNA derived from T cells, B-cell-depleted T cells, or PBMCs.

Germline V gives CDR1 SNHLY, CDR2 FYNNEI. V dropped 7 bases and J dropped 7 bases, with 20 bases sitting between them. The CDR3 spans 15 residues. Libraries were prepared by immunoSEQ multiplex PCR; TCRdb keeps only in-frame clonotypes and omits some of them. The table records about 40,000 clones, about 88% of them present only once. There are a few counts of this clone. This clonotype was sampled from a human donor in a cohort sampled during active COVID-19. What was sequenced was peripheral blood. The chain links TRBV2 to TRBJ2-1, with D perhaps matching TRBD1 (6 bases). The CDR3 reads CASILEGDVRNEQFF. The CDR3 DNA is TGTGCCAGCATTTTAGAGGGGGACGTTCGGAATGAGCAGTTCTTC.